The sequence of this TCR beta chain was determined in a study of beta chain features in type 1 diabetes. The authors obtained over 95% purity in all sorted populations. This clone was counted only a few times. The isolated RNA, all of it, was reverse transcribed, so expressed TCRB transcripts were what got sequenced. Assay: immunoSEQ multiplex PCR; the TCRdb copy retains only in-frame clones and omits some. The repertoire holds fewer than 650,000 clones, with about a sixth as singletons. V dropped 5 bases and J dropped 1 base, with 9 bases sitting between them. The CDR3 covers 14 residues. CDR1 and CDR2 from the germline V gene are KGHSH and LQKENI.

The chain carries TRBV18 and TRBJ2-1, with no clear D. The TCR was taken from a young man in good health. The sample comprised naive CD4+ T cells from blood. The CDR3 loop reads CASSAHPSYNEQFF. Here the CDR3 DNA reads TGTGCCAGCTCAGCGCACCCTTCCTACAATGAGCAGTTCTTC.